Presented here are 31 T cell receptor beta chains from one specimen sequenced in a study of cytomegalovirus exposure and HLA in healthy donors. PCR was performed using 60 Vbeta and 13 Jbeta primers. Generated by immunoSEQ multiplex PCR, the TCRdb table keeps only in-frame clones and is missing some. The data contain over 65,000 clones, about 68% of them singletons. The sample consisted of PBMCs. The receptors here all came from a woman between 45 and 65 years old in good health and CMV-seropositive.

This chain joins TRBV7-6 and TRBJ2-5; no firm D call. CDR1 and CDR2 (germline): SGHVS, FNYEAQ. V was trimmed by 6 bases and J by 4 bases, leaving 9 bases between them. This CDR3 has 12 residues. CDR3: CASSLPRETQYF. The CDR3, as DNA: TGTGCCAGCAGTTTACCTAGAGAGACCCAGTACTTC.

The rearrangement joins TRBV6-5 to TRBJ1-1; no firm D call. Per the germline V gene, CDR1 is MNHEY and CDR2 is SVGAGI. The V end was cut by 8 bases, the J end by 3 bases, with 10 bases between. This CDR3 is built from 12 residues. CDR3 protein: CASREGDTEAFF. CDR3 nucleotide sequence: TGTGCCAGCCGGGAGGGAGACACTGAAGCTTTCTTT.

The chain is built from TRBV27 and TRBJ2-7, with D perhaps TRBD1 (5 bases). Deletions cut 5 bases from V and 3 bases from J, with 8 bases between. The germline CDR1 and CDR2 sequences are MNHEY and SMNVEV (reference sequence). CDR3 length: 12 residues. Here the CDR3 reads CASSNRSYEQYV. DNA for the CDR3: TGTGCCAGCAGTAACAGGAGCTACGAGCAGTACGTC.

The rearrangement joins TRBV11-2 to TRBJ1-2; D is undetermined. The germline V and J ends were trimmed by 1 base and 0 bases, with 9 bases remaining between them. This CDR3 comprises 15 residues. Germline V gene sequence: CDR1 SGHAT, CDR2 FQNNGV. The CDR3 coding sequence is TGTGCCAGCAGCTTAGGACATCAAGCTAACTATGGCTACACCTTC. It specifies CASSLGHQANYGYTF.

V is TRBV10-3 and J is TRBJ2-7, with 8 bases matching TRBD1. V was clipped by 5 bases and J by 3 bases; unmatched bases: 6. The CDR3 has 14 amino acids. CDR1 is ENHRY, CDR2 SYGVKD, per germline. The CDR3 region is CAISTGTGRYEQYF. DNA of the CDR3: TGTGCCATCAGTACCGGGACAGGCCGCTACGAGCAGTACTTC.

This clone has just a few counts. The chain is built from TRBV13 and TRBJ2-3; tentatively, D is TRBD2 (6 bases). The CDR3 is 14 amino acids. CDR1 and CDR2 (germline): PRHDT, FYEKMQ (reference sequence). V lost 1 base and J lost 1, with 6 bases in between. The CDR3 nucleotides are TGTGCCAGCAGCTTAGCGGGGGGCACAGATACGCAGTATTTT. Translated, it gives CASSLAGGTDTQYF.

The chain uses TRBV19 and TRBJ2-3; TRBD1 matches 9 bases. Germline values: CDR1 LNHDA, CDR2 SQIVND (reference sequence). CDR3 size: 15 residues. V was pared by 5 bases and J by 3 bases, with 6 bases of the junction left unmatched. The CDR3 sequence: CASSVRQGGTDTQYF. The CDR3 nucleotides are TGTGCCAGTAGTGTTAGACAGGGGGGGACAGATACGCAGTATTTT.

This chain connects TRBV6-5 to TRBJ1-2; possibly TRBD1 for D (6 bases). Between the trimmed V and J ends, which lost 0 bases and 6 bases, there was a span of 14 bases. Looked up from germline, CDR1 is MNHEY and CDR2 is SVGAGI. The CDR3 consists of 15 residues. CDR3 nucleotides: TGTGCCAGCAGTTACTCTACAGGGTTAAATCATGGCTACACCTTC. Protein: CASSYSTGLNHGYTF.

This sequence joins TRBV4-1 and TRBJ2-2; TRBD1 matches at 8 bases. The trim removed 0 bases at V and 0 bases at J, leaving 6 bases unmatched. CDR1 MGHRA and CDR2 YSYEKL come from the germline V gene. CDR3 length: 18 residues. The CDR3, as DNA: TGCGCCAGCAGCCAAGATAGGTTACAGGGGGCGAACACCGGGGAGCTGTTTTTT. Amino acid sequence: CASSQDRLQGANTGELFF.

The genes are TRBV9 and TRBJ2-4; D call uncertain. Germline V gives CDR1 SGDLS, CDR2 YYNGEE. Deletions cut 7 bases from V and 16 bases from J, with 18 bases between. This CDR3 comprises 11 residues. The CDR3 loop is CASGEAGKLYF. The CDR3 DNA reads TGTGCCAGCGGTGAGGCCGGCAAACTTTACTTC. Based on the CDR3 plus reference TRBV9 and TRBJ2-4, the full variable domain is DSGVTQTPKHLITATGQRVTLRCSPRSGDLSVYWYQQSLDQGLQFLIQYYNGEERAKGNILERFSAQQFPDLHSELNLSSLELGDSALYFCASGEAGKLYFGAGTRLSVL.

V is TRBV27 and J is TRBJ2-2; the D gene is possibly TRBD1 (8 bases). Germline CDR1 and CDR2: MNHEY and SMNVEV (reference sequence). Trimming pared 5 bases from V and 3 bases from J, leaving 10 bases between. The CDR3 length is 14 residues. The CDR3 sequence: CASSTGGDTGELFF. CDR3 coding DNA: TGTGCCAGCAGTACAGGGGGGGACACCGGGGAGCTGTTTTTT.

This clone is a singleton in its sample. The chain carries TRBV9 and TRBJ1-2, with 9 positions matching TRBD1. CDR1 is SGDLS, CDR2 YYNGEE, per germline. The CDR3 extends over 13 amino acids. J lost 11 bases, V lost 4 bases, and 9 bases had no gene match. The chain's CDR3 is CASSPRDREAYTF. The CDR3 DNA reads TGTGCCAGCAGCCCGCGGGACAGGGAAGCATACACCTTC.

The rearrangement uses TRBV5-1 and TRBJ2-7; the match to TRBD1 covers 8 bases. The CDR3 covers 14 residues. With V trimmed by 6 bases and J by 6 bases, 11 bases remained unmatched. The germline gives CDR1 SGHRS, CDR2 YFSETQ. CDR3 region: CASITRKTGGEQYV. The DNA of the CDR3 is TGCGCCAGCATCACCCGCAAAACAGGGGGCGAGCAGTACGTC.

The V call is TRBV9, the J call TRBJ2-7; tentatively, D is TRBD2 (5 bases). Germline loops: CDR1 SGDLS, CDR2 YYNGEE. The CDR3 loop spans 15 amino acids. Trimming took off 1 base at V and 6 bases at J, with 17 bases between the two ends. This chain's CDR3 is CASSVTDGEGSEQYF. The CDR3 nucleotides are TGTGCCAGCAGCGTAACTGATGGCGAGGGCTCCGAGCAGTACTTC.

This clone turned up a few times. The V gene is TRBV19, the J gene TRBJ1-5; D is unclear. V gave up 2 bases and J gave up 1 base, with 9 bases separating them. The CDR3 loop spans 15 amino acids. The germline V gene has CDR1 LNHDA and CDR2 SQIVND (reference sequence). The CDR3: CASSISGMSNQPQHF. The DNA for the CDR3 is TGTGCCAGTAGTATATCGGGGATGAGCAATCAGCCCCAGCATTTT.

The genes are TRBV6-1 and TRBJ1-5; TRBD1 agrees at 8 bases. J gave up 1 base and V 2 bases, and 13 bases lay outside the gene matches. CDR1 and CDR2 from the germline V gene are MNHNS and SASEGT. This CDR3 is 19 amino acids long. The CDR3, as DNA: TGTGCCAGCAGTGAAATCCGACGAGGCGGACAGGGAAGCAATCAGCCCCAGCATTTT. Protein product: CASSEIRRGGQGSNQPQHF.

V usage is TRBV30 and J usage is TRBJ2-7; D unclear. Germline CDR1 GTSNPN, CDR2 SVGIG (reference sequence). This CDR3 is built from 12 residues. V lost 3 bases and J lost 3, with 9 bases in between. CDR3: CAWSQADYEQYV. CDR3 nucleotide sequence: TGTGCCTGGAGCCAGGCCGACTACGAGCAGTACGTC.

This chain links TRBV7-2 with TRBJ2-1, with a weak D call TRBD2 (5 bases). In germline, CDR1 is SGHTA, CDR2 FQGNSA. This CDR3 is built from 14 residues. V lost 1 base and J lost 10, with 14 bases in between. Written as DNA, the CDR3 is TGTGCCAGCAGCTTAGGTACGAGGGTTGAGGAGCAGTTCTTC. As protein: CASSLGTRVEEQFF. The full variable domain, in which reference TRBV7-2 and TRBJ2-1 provide the parts outside the CDR3, is GAGVSQSPSNKVTEKGKDVELRCDPISGHTALYWYRQSLGQGLEFLIYFQGNSAPDKSGLPSDRFSAERTGGSVSTLTIQRTQQEDSAVYLCASSLGTRVEEQFFGPGTRLTVL.

The rearrangement uses TRBV10-1 and TRBJ1-3; TRBD1 matches at 10 bases. Germline CDR1 WNHNN, CDR2 SYGVQD (reference sequence). This CDR3 is 16 amino acids long. V trimming: 3 bases; J trimming: 2 bases; junction bases outside the gene matches: 4. The DNA of the CDR3 is TGCGCCAGCAGTGACGGGACAGGGGATCCTGGAAACACCATATATTTT. Translated: CASSDGTGDPGNTIYF.

This clone was counted once. The chain uses TRBV19 and TRBJ2-1; 8 positions agree with TRBD2. Losses at the gene ends were 4 bases for V and 4 bases for J; bases not matched to a gene: 6. CDR3 length: 15 amino acids. Germline lookup yields CDR1 LNHDA and CDR2 SQIVND (reference sequence). This CDR3 is CASSKSGGVYNEQFF. As DNA, the CDR3 is TGTGCCAGTAGTAAAAGCGGGGGAGTTTACAATGAGCAGTTCTTC.

This clone was recorded a few times. The V call is TRBV30, the J call TRBJ2-3; 10 bases align to TRBD2. CDR3 length equals 15 residues. CDR1 is GTSNPN and CDR2 is SVGIG in the germline V gene (reference sequence). Trimming took 2 bases from V and 2 from J; bases not matched to a gene: 4. CDR3 nucleotide sequence: TGTGCCTGGAGTTGGACTAGCGGATACACAGATACGCAGTATTTT. Protein: CAWSWTSGYTDTQYF.

The chain couples TRBV10-3 to TRBJ1-1; no clear D. V lost 8 bases and J 1 base, leaving 8 bases between the germline ends. CDR1 and CDR2 (germline): ENHRY, SYGVKD. This CDR3 contains 12 residues. The CDR3 DNA is TGTGCCATCCGGCCGGGGAACACTGAAGCTTTCTTT. Amino acids: CAIRPGNTEAFF.

Comments on this clone: Other nucleotide sequences from this sample produce the same CDR3. V gene TRBV6-1 combines with J gene TRBJ1-2; tentative D call: TRBD1 (5 bases). Germline loops: CDR1 MNHNS, CDR2 SASEGT. Trimming cost V 5 bases and J 7 bases, with 8 bases left between them. There are 11 residues in the CDR3. CDR3 sequence: CASSQGRGYTF. CDR3 coding DNA: TGTGCCAGCAGTCAGGGCCGTGGCTACACCTTC.

As regards this clone: Different DNA sequences within this sample yield the same CDR3. The CDR3 here is CASSVGTGSNTEAFF. The CDR3 DNA sequence: TGTGCCAGCAGCGTAGGAACAGGGTCGAACACTGAAGCTTTCTTT. V is TRBV9 and J is TRBJ1-1, with TRBD1 as a possible D gene (6 bases). Trimming removed 0 bases at V and 1 base at J, with 10 bases between. CDR1 SGDLS and CDR2 YYNGEE come from the germline V gene. The CDR3 contains 15 residues.

V gene TRBV5-1 combines with J gene TRBJ2-7; 9 positions match TRBD2. CDR3 length: 12 amino acids. Looked up from germline, CDR1 is SGHRS and CDR2 is YFSETQ. Unmatched junction bases numbered 2, after V lost 5 bases and J lost 5 bases. For the CDR3, the DNA is TGCGCCAGCAGGGCTAGCGGGAACGAGCAGTACTTC. It codes for CASRASGNEQYF.

The J gene is TRBJ2-7, the V gene TRBV5-1, with D perhaps matching TRBD2 (5 bases). The germline V gene has CDR1 SGHRS and CDR2 YFSETQ. Trimming left V 0 bases short and J 3 bases short, with 13 bases between. There are 15 residues in the CDR3. For the CDR3, the DNA is TGCGCCAGCAGCTTGGGTTGGGGAGAGGACTACGAGCAGTACTTC. It is translated as CASSLGWGEDYEQYF.

This clone has just a few counts. This chain joins TRBV7-8 and TRBJ2-1; 8 bases match TRBD2. The CDR3 has 16 amino acids. Germline-derived CDR1 and CDR2 are SGHVS and FQNEAQ. Unmatched junction bases numbered 9, after V lost 2 bases and J lost 6 bases. CDR3 sequence reads: CASSLTSGSKSNEQFF. The CDR3 coding sequence is TGTGCCAGCAGCTTAACTAGCGGAAGCAAGTCCAATGAGCAGTTCTTC. Variable domain in full (rest from reference TRBV7-8 and TRBJ2-1): GAGVSQSPRYKVAKRGQDVALRCDPISGHVSLFWYQQALGQGPEFLTYFQNEAQLDKSGLPSDRFFAERPEGSVSTLKIQRTQQEDSAVYLCASSLTSGSKSNEQFFGPGTRLTVL.

This clone was seen a handful of times. The CDR3 nucleotides read TGTGCCATCAGTGAGCCCCGGGGGGCCTATGGCTACACCTTC. Protein product: CAISEPRGAYGYTF. V and J are TRBV10-3 and TRBJ1-2; TRBD1 might be the D (6 bases). The V end was cut by 2 bases, the J end by 4 bases, with 11 bases between. The germline V gene encodes CDR1 ENHRY and CDR2 SYGVKD. The CDR3 runs to 14 residues.

CDR3 DNA: TGTGCCAGCACCAGGGGACTAGCGGGGGACAATGAGCAGTTCTTC. Protein sequence: CASTRGLAGDNEQFF. This chain links TRBV5-4 with TRBJ2-1; the match to TRBD2 covers 14 bases. Germline V gene sequence: CDR1 SGHNT, CDR2 YYREEE (reference sequence). CDR3 length equals 15 residues. Trimming took 6 bases from V and 5 from J; bases not matched to a gene: 4. The complete variable domain, with remaining parts taken from reference TRBV5-4 and TRBJ2-1, reads ETGVTQSPTHLIKTRGQQVTLRCSSQSGHNTVSWYQQALGQGPQFIFQYYREEENGRGNFPPRFSGLQFPNYSSELNVNALELDDSALYLCASTRGLAGDNEQFFGPGTRLTVL.

The table lists this clone with a few counts. V and J are TRBV4-1 and TRBJ2-3; possible D gene TRBD2, 5 bases. Per the germline V gene, CDR1 is MGHRA and CDR2 is YSYEKL. V lost 1 base to trimming and J lost 3 bases, with 20 bases between them. This CDR3 has 18 amino acids. CDR3 bases: TGCGCCAGCAGCCAAGTCCCCCGGGAATACGAAGGGACAGATACGCAGTATTTT. It is translated as CASSQVPREYEGTDTQYF.

This clone was found a few times. The chain uses TRBV18 and TRBJ1-2; a possible D gene is TRBD1 (6 bases). V lost 4 bases and J lost 7, with 13 bases in between. CDR1 KGHSH and CDR2 LQKENI come from the germline V gene. This CDR3 region has 13 residues. The CDR3 DNA reads TGTGCCAGCTCACTCGACAGGCGGTCTGGCTACACCTTC. Translating gives CASSLDRRSGYTF.